This entry lists 8 T cell receptor beta chains sequenced from one sample in a study of neurological immune-mediated disorders. The sample's time point: longitudinal time-point 3. MiXCR, run by TCRdb on the 5' RACE reads, gives a single entry per CDR3 protein. This table holds tens of thousands of distinct CDR3 sequences, approximately 12% found once. Source material: PBMCs. The receptors shown here come from a young man in good health.

This clonotype was detected ten times or more. The rearrangement joins TRBV7-2 to TRBJ2-1, with D possibly TRBD2 on 6 matching bases. This CDR3 is 15 amino acids long. V gave up 0 bases and J gave up 4 bases, with 10 bases separating them. Germline V gene sequence: CDR1 SGHTA, CDR2 FQGNSA. The CDR3 DNA sequence: TGTGCCAGCAGCTTAGCGGAGGGCCCTTACAATGAGCAGTTCTTC. This sequence encodes CASSLAEGPYNEQFF.

This clonotype was seen ten or more times. This rearrangement joins TRBV3-1 to TRBJ1-5, with D unclear. Trimming shortened V by 1 base and J by 1 base, and 11 bases separated the two germline ends. Looked up from germline, CDR1 is LGHDT and CDR2 is YNNKEL (reference sequence). The CDR3 spans 16 residues. As DNA, the CDR3 is TGTGCCAGCAGCCAAGTTTTTGGCGCCAGCAATCAGCCCCAGCATTTT. It specifies CASSQVFGASNQPQHF. Supplemented by reference TRBV3-1 and TRBJ1-5, the full variable domain reads DTAVSQTPKYLVTQMGNDKSIKCEQNLGHDTMYWYKQDSKKFLKIMFSYNNKELIINETVPNRFSPKSPDKAHLNLHINSLELGDSAVYFCASSQVFGASNQPQHFGDGTRLSIL.

The sample holds many counts of this clonotype. CDR3 region: CASSPDPETQYF. The CDR3 nucleotides are TGTGCCAGCAGTCCCGATCCGGAGACCCAGTACTTC. This chain links TRBV12-3 or TRBV12-4 with TRBJ2-5; D is undetermined. With 5 bases removed from V and 5 bases from J, the gap between germline ends came to 9 bases. CDR3 length: 12 residues.

The sample holds many counts of this clonotype. The genes are TRBV5-1 and TRBJ1-6, with D maybe TRBD1 (6 bases). Germline V gene lookup returns CDR1 SGHRS and CDR2 YFSETQ. The CDR3 has 15 residues. Trimming took off 1 base at V and 7 bases at J, with 12 bases between the two ends. This CDR3 is CASSLTQGPNSPLHF. The CDR3 DNA follows: TGCGCCAGCAGCTTGACACAGGGACCAAATTCACCCCTCCACTTT.

The table lists this clonotype with many counts. This rearrangement joins TRBV5-1 to TRBJ1-4; 10 nucleotides match TRBD1. J lost 8 bases, V lost 5 bases, and 9 bases had no gene match. The length of the CDR3 is 15 residues. Germline CDR1 SGHRS, CDR2 YFSETQ. The CDR3 coding sequence is TGCGCCAGCAGTCTACGCGGGACAGGGGAAGAAAAACTGTTTTTT. Its protein is CASSLRGTGEEKLFF.

This clonotype showed up many times. The chain joins TRBV5-1 to TRBJ2-7; D remains ambiguous. V was trimmed by 3 bases and J by 0 bases, leaving 4 bases between them. Germline CDR1 and CDR2: SGHRS and YFSETQ. The CDR3 length is 12 residues. The CDR3, as DNA: TGCGCCAGCAGCTCAGACTCCTACGAGCAGTACTTC. Encoded protein: CASSSDSYEQYF.

The chain carries TRBV9 and TRBJ2-1; 7 bases line up with TRBD1. The CDR3 contains 15 residues. Germline trimming cut 3 bases from V and 2 bases from J; bases unmatched to any gene: 5. Germline V gene lookup returns CDR1 SGDLS and CDR2 YYNGEE. This CDR3 is CASSEGQTPYNEQFF. The DNA of the CDR3 is TGTGCCAGCAGCGAGGGACAGACGCCCTACAATGAGCAGTTCTTC.

This clonotype has a count of ten or more. The rearrangement joins TRBV6-6 to TRBJ1-1, with no clear D. Trimming removed 6 bases from V and 0 bases from J, with 26 bases in between. Per germline, CDR1 MNHNY and CDR2 SVGAGI (reference sequence). The CDR3 is 19 residues long. The CDR3, as DNA: TGTGCCAGCAGACCTTTTATGACGAACACCGGGAGGGTGAACACTGAAGCTTTCTTT. This translates into CASRPFMTNTGRVNTEAFF.